Below, 9 T cell receptor beta chains from the same sample are listed, as sequenced in a study of spatial heterogeneity in lung cancer. TCRdb reanalysed the 5' RACE reads using MiXCR and keeps one entry per CDR3 protein. The table shows some 5,500 distinct CDR3 sequences, with 14% occurring only once. No antigen has been identified for these receptors. General study findings and limits: Counts of expanded alpha and beta TCRs within tumors tracked the tumor nonsynonymous mutation count.

Time point described: sample taken at primary tumor resection. Specimen: lung tumor tissue, collected at surgery. The receptors here all came from a male donor with early-stage non-small cell lung cancer.

The genes are TRBV6-5 and TRBJ1-6, with TRBD1 matching over 9 bases. V shed 5 bases, J shed 8 bases, and the junction held 10 bases outside the gene matches. Germline CDR1 and CDR2: MNHEY and SVGAGI. The CDR3 sequence is 16 residues long. In DNA, the CDR3 is TGTGCCAGCAGTCCCACGGGACAGGGAATTTATTCACCCCTCCACTTT. Protein product: CASSPTGQGIYSPLHF.

Here the CDR3 DNA reads TGCGCCAGCAGCCAAGACAGGGCCTCTGGAAACACCATATATTTT. Its protein product is CASSQDRASGNTIYF. This chain uses TRBV4-3 with TRBJ1-3, with D tentatively TRBD1 (5 bases). This CDR3 region has 15 residues. Germline V gene lookup returns CDR1 LGHNA and CDR2 YSLEER. V was trimmed by 0 bases and J by 0 bases, leaving 6 bases between them.

This sequence joins TRBV30 and TRBJ1-2; D not resolved. Per the germline V gene, CDR1 is GTSNPN and CDR2 is SVGIG (reference sequence). V shed 1 base and J shed 2 bases, with 8 bases lying between them. The CDR3 contains 13 residues. The CDR3 spells CAWSDRPNYGYTF. The CDR3, as DNA: TGTGCCTGGAGTGATAGGCCGAACTATGGCTACACCTTC.

Ten or more counts support this clonotype. This chain links TRBV2 with TRBJ1-1, with 8 bases matching TRBD1. Germline trimming cut 4 bases from V and 9 bases from J; bases unmatched to any gene: 13. CDR3 length equals 15 residues. Germline assignment: CDR1 SNHLY and CDR2 FYNNEI. CDR3 in DNA: TGTGCCAGCAGTGGAGGGAGAACAGGGGGTTTTAAAGCTTTCTTT. This sequence encodes CASSGGRTGGFKAFF.

This clonotype is labeled as medium-sized. CDR3: CASSSQRANNYNEQFF. CDR3 in DNA: TGTGCCAGCAGCTCCCAGCGGGCGAATAATTACAATGAGCAGTTCTTC. This chain links TRBV7-3 with TRBJ2-1, with D tentatively TRBD2 (6 bases). Trimming shortened V by 4 bases and J by 4 bases, and 17 bases separated the two germline ends. The CDR3 totals 16 residues. CDR1 and CDR2 from the germline V gene are SGHTA and FQGTGA.

In its sample, this clonotype is medium-sized (0.01 to 0.1%). This CDR3 is CASKLTSGNQNEQFF. In DNA form, the CDR3 reads TGCGCCAGCAAATTGACTAGCGGGAATCAAAATGAGCAGTTCTTC. The rearrangement joins TRBV5-1 to TRBJ2-1; 11 nucleotides agree with TRBD2. Germline V gene lookup returns CDR1 SGHRS and CDR2 YFSETQ. Losses at the gene ends were 6 bases for V and 7 bases for J; bases not matched to a gene: 9. The CDR3 totals 15 residues. Drawing the rest from reference TRBV5-1 and TRBJ2-1, the complete variable domain is KAGVTQTPRYLIKTRGQQVTLSCSPISGHRSVSWYQQTPGQGLQFLFEYFSETQRNKGNFPGRFSGRQFSNSRSEMNVSTLELGDSALYLCASKLTSGNQNEQFFGPGTRLTVL.

Sample share makes this clonotype large. The chain links TRBV14 to TRBJ2-3; 9 nucleotides line up with TRBD1. In germline, CDR1 is SGHDN, CDR2 FVKESK. CDR3 length: 16 amino acids. V shed 1 base and J 4 bases; nucleotides not matched to a gene: 6. For the CDR3, the DNA is TGTGCCAGCAGCCAAGTCTTAACAGGGGGCGCAGATACGCAGTATTTT. Translated, it gives CASSQVLTGGADTQYF.

This clonotype has a count of ten or more. J is TRBJ2-7 and V is TRBV6-6; 9 nucleotides line up with TRBD1. CDR1 and CDR2 from the germline V gene are MNHNY and SVGAGI (reference sequence). This CDR3 contains 15 residues. Germline trimming cut 5 bases from V and 5 bases from J; bases unmatched to any gene: 10. CDR3 DNA sequence: TGTGCCAGCAGTCAACCTGGGACAGGGTTTCACGAGCAGTACTTC. Its translation: CASSQPGTGFHEQYF.

This clonotype is classed as medium-sized. J is TRBJ2-5 and V is TRBV7-3; 8 bases align to TRBD2. V lost 0 bases to trimming and J lost 4 bases; unmatched junction nucleotides: 4. Germline V CDR1 and CDR2: SGHTA, FQGTGA. The CDR3 is 15 amino acids. The CDR3 loop reads CASSLTGTSGETQYF. CDR3 DNA sequence: TGTGCCAGCAGCTTAACCGGGACTAGTGGAGAGACCCAGTACTTC.